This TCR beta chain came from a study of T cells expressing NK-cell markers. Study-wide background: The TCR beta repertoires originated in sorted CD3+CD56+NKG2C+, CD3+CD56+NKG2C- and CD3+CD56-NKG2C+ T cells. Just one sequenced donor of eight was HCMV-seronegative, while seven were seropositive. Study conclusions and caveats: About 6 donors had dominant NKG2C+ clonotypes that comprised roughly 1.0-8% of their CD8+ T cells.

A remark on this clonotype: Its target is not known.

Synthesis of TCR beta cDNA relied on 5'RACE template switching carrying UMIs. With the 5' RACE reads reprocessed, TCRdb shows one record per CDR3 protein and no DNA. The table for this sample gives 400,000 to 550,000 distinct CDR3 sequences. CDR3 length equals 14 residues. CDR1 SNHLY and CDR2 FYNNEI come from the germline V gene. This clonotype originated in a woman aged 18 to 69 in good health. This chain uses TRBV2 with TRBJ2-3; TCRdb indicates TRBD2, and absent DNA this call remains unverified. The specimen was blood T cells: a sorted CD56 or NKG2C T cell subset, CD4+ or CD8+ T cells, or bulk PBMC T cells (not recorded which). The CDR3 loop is CASSESGRGDTQYF.